Shown below are 11 T cell receptor beta chains from a single sample sequenced in a study of T cell repertoires in cytomegalovirus infection. One entry per CDR3 protein results from TCRdb running MiXCR on the reads. The sample shows approximately 250,000 distinct CDR3 sequences, roughly 22% of them seen only once. Sequencing input: CD8+ T cells from PBMCs. Source of these receptors: a human donor in good health (CMV status not recorded). Some clones in this sample may be carry-over from other donors' samples.

There are a few counts of this clonotype. This chain links TRBV6-6 with TRBJ1-6, with unresolved D. Deletions cut 2 bases from V and 8 bases from J, with 10 bases between. This CDR3 region has 14 residues. CDR1 is MNHNY and CDR2 is SVGAGI in the germline V gene (reference sequence). The CDR3 nucleotides are TGTGCCAGCAGTTACGTTGAAACGGATTCACCCCTCCACTTT. It translates to CASSYVETDSPLHF.

This clonotype turned up a few times. The chain links TRBV7-9 to TRBJ1-1; D is unclear. Germline-derived CDR1 and CDR2 are SEHNR and FQNEAQ (reference sequence). The CDR3 contains 14 residues. The V end lost 7 bases, the J end lost 0 bases, and 12 bases lay between the germline ends. The CDR3 sequence: CASTGGILNTEAFF. The CDR3 DNA follows: TGTGCCAGCACCGGCGGGATTTTGAACACTGAAGCTTTCTTT.

This clonotype has only a few counts. The chain uses TRBV28 and TRBJ2-3; 11 bases line up with TRBD2. V trimming: 2 bases; J trimming: 7 bases; junction bases outside the gene matches: 5. From germline, CDR1 is MDHEN and CDR2 SYDVKM. This CDR3 region has 15 residues. The DNA for the CDR3 is TGTGCCAGCAGTTTACTAGCGGGGGGAGGTTATACGCAGTATTTT. This codes for CASSLLAGGGYTQYF.

There are a few counts of this clonotype. V is TRBV7-8 and J is TRBJ2-7, with no clear D. Trimming removed 2 bases from V and 3 bases from J, with 14 bases in between. The CDR3 runs to 15 residues. Germline V gene lookup returns CDR1 SGHVS and CDR2 FQNEAQ. This CDR3 is CASSLRSSTHYEQYF. CDR3 nucleotide sequence: TGTGCCAGCAGCTTAAGGTCTTCCACCCACTACGAGCAGTACTTC. Filled out from reference TRBV7-8 and TRBJ2-7, the complete variable domain reads GAGVSQSPRYKVAKRGQDVALRCDPISGHVSLFWYQQALGQGPEFLTYFQNEAQLDKSGLPSDRFFAERPEGSVSTLKIQRTQQEDSAVYLCASSLRSSTHYEQYFGPGTRLTVT.

This clonotype was counted at least ten times. The CDR3 region has the DNA TGTGCCAGCAGCTTACCGCTAGCGGTGACCGGGGAGCTGTTTTTT. It specifies CASSLPLAVTGELFF. The rearrangement uses TRBV7-2 and TRBJ2-2, with 7 bases fitting TRBD2. The germline V gene encodes CDR1 SGHTA and CDR2 FQGNSA. Unmatched junction bases numbered 5, after V lost 2 bases and J lost 5 bases. This CDR3 region has 15 residues.

Comment on this clonotype: This could be a read error, since a much larger clone is one nucleotide away. The gene calls are TRBV13 and TRBJ2-3; 7 bases align to TRBD1. The CDR3 runs to 14 residues. Trimming at V came to 5 bases and at J to 2 bases, leaving 4 bases not matched to a gene. Germline loops: CDR1 PRHDT, CDR2 FYEKMQ (reference sequence). CDR3 bases: TGTGCCAGCAGCCCGGGACAGCTCACAGATACGCAGTATTTT. Its protein is CASSPGQLTDTQYF.

The chain joins TRBV12-3 or TRBV12-4 to TRBJ2-1, with a possible D match to TRBD2 (6 bases). The CDR3 loop spans 14 amino acids. The V gene lost 3 bases and the J gene lost 9 bases, with 15 bases spanning the gap. DNA of the CDR3: TGTGCCAGCAGTTTTGGGAATACCGGGGGTGAGCAGTTCTTC. This gives the protein CASSFGNTGGEQFF.

This clonotype was counted a few times. The chain employs TRBV5-1 and TRBJ2-7, with D possibly being TRBD1 (6 bases). The germline gives CDR1 SGHRS, CDR2 YFSETQ. The CDR3 is made up of 15 amino acids. The ends were cut back, 4 bases at V and 7 bases at J, with 21 bases in the middle. CDR3 residues: CASSPMTGTLREQYF. CDR3 in DNA: TGCGCCAGCAGCCCCATGACAGGTACACTACGGGAGCAGTACTTC. Based on the CDR3 plus reference TRBV5-1 and TRBJ2-7, the full variable domain is KAGVTQTPRYLIKTRGQQVTLSCSPISGHRSVSWYQQTPGQGLQFLFEYFSETQRNKGNFPGRFSGRQFSNSRSEMNVSTLELGDSALYLCASSPMTGTLREQYFGPGTRLTVT.

The rearrangement links TRBV28 to TRBJ1-5, with D perhaps matching TRBD1 (5 bases). Between the trimmed V and J ends, which lost 3 bases and 0 bases, there was a span of 9 bases. This CDR3 spans 15 amino acids. Germline V lookup: CDR1 MDHEN, CDR2 SYDVKM. For the CDR3, the DNA is TGTGCCAGCAGTTTCCGGGGGAATAGCAATCAGCCCCAGCATTTT. It is translated as CASSFRGNSNQPQHF.

This clonotype showed up many times. This rearrangement joins TRBV28 to TRBJ2-3; 12 bases fit TRBD1. The CDR3 is 17 residues long. Per germline, CDR1 MDHEN and CDR2 SYDVKM. V gave up 1 base and J gave up 3 bases; unmatched junction bases: 5. In nucleotides, the CDR3 is TGTGCCAGCAGTTTATTTGGGACAGGGGGCTTAACAGATACGCAGTATTTT. This codes for CASSLFGTGGLTDTQYF.

The rearrangement joins TRBV2 to TRBJ2-7; 7 bases match TRBD1. Losses at the gene ends were 5 bases for V and 3 bases for J; bases not matched to a gene: 7. CDR1 is SNHLY, CDR2 FYNNEI, per germline. CDR3 length: 14 amino acids. The CDR3: CASSSGQDHYEQYF. The CDR3 DNA reads as TGTGCCAGCAGTTCAGGACAGGACCACTACGAGCAGTACTTC.